The rows below give T cell receptor beta chains drawn from one sample of a study of cytomegalovirus exposure and HLA in healthy donors. The table came from immunoSEQ multiplex PCR; TCRdb's copy has only in-frame clones and leaves some out. Of more than 140,000 clones in the sample, around 80% were seen once. Sample: PBMCs. The receptors originated from a young man in good health and CMV-seropositive. Both conserved end residues are part of each CDR3. Fields, in order: CDR3 DNA, CDR3 protein, clone size, V gene, D gene, J gene. The D gene is left open where the match is weak. Some rows mark clone size as missing; the rest say once, few, many or name a class of expanded clone.

cdr3_nt: TGTGCCAGCAGCTTCCGGACAGGCCCTAGGTACGAGCAGTACTTC
cdr3_aa: CASSFRTGPRYEQYF
clone_size: .
v_call: TRBV9
d_call: TRBD1
j_call: TRBJ2-7

cdr3_nt: TGTGCCAGTAGGACAGGGGAAAGAGGCTACACCTTC
cdr3_aa: CASRTGERGYTF
clone_size: .
v_call: TRBV19
d_call: TRBD1
j_call: TRBJ1-2

cdr3_nt: TGTGCCAGCAGCTTGCGGGAGGCTGTTGGAGAGCAGTTCTTC
cdr3_aa: CASSLREAVGEQFF
clone_size: .
v_call: TRBV5-4
d_call: TRBD2
j_call: TRBJ2-1

cdr3_nt: TGTGCCAGCTCCTTACCGTTCGGACTAGCGGGAGACGAGCAGTTCTTC
cdr3_aa: CASSLPFGLAGDEQFF
clone_size: .
v_call: TRBV18
d_call: TRBD2
j_call: TRBJ2-1

cdr3_nt: TGTGCCAGCAGTTACTCGGGGACTAGCGGGAGGTATGAGCAGTTCTTC
cdr3_aa: CASSYSGTSGRYEQFF
clone_size: .
v_call: TRBV6-5
d_call: TRBD2
j_call: TRBJ2-1

cdr3_nt: TGCGCCAGCAGCTGGGGACTAGCGGGATCGGCGAATGAGCAGTTCTTC
cdr3_aa: CASSWGLAGSANEQFF
clone_size: .
v_call: TRBV5-1
d_call: TRBD2
j_call: TRBJ2-1

cdr3_nt: TGTGCCAGCCGCCTTCCCGATCGGGGGGGTGAGCAGTTCTTC
cdr3_aa: CASRLPDRGGEQFF
clone_size: .
v_call: TRBV6-1
d_call: TRBD2
j_call: TRBJ2-1

cdr3_nt: TGCGCCAGCAGCTTTCCGAGGGCGGGGGAGCTGTTTTTT
cdr3_aa: CASSFPRAGELFF
clone_size: .
v_call: TRBV5-1
d_call: .
j_call: TRBJ2-2

cdr3_nt: TGTGCCAGCAGCCCATTAGGGGGTAGCGGGGACAATGAGCAGTTCTTC
cdr3_aa: CASSPLGGSGDNEQFF
clone_size: .
v_call: TRBV11-2
d_call: TRBD2
j_call: TRBJ2-1

cdr3_nt: TGTGCCAGCAGTTTAAAAGGGAGGGTGTGGAACATTCAGTACTTC
cdr3_aa: CASSLKGRVWNIQYF
clone_size: .
v_call: TRBV28
d_call: TRBD2
j_call: TRBJ2-4

cdr3_nt: TGTGCCAGCAGTTCGGGACAAGATTACGAGCAGTACTTC
cdr3_aa: CASSSGQDYEQYF
clone_size: .
v_call: TRBV27
d_call: .
j_call: TRBJ2-7

cdr3_nt: TGTGCCAGCAGCCAAGTGACAGCTCCAACCTACGAGCAGTACTTC
cdr3_aa: CASSQVTAPTYEQYF
clone_size: .
v_call: TRBV14
d_call: .
j_call: TRBJ2-7

cdr3_nt: TGTGCCAGCAGTGCCGGACAGGAGAGACGTGAAGCTTTCTTT
cdr3_aa: CASSAGQERREAFF
clone_size: .
v_call: TRBV27
d_call: TRBD1
j_call: TRBJ1-1

cdr3_nt: TGTGCCTGGAGTGAGGACAGCCCGCGGGAGCAGTACTTC
cdr3_aa: CAWSEDSPREQYF
clone_size: .
v_call: TRBV30
d_call: .
j_call: TRBJ2-7

cdr3_nt: TGTGCCGCCACGAGCCCCTACGAGCAGTACTTC
cdr3_aa: CAATSPYEQYF
clone_size: .
v_call: TRBV28
d_call: .
j_call: TRBJ2-7

cdr3_nt: TGTGCCACCAGCAGAGCGAGACGGACAGGGGAAATTTCCGAGCAGTACTTC
cdr3_aa: CATSRARRTGEISEQYF
clone_size: .
v_call: TRBV15
d_call: TRBD1
j_call: TRBJ2-7

cdr3_nt: TGTGCCAGCAGTTCCGGGTTCCGAAATGGACAGGCCTCTGGAAACACCATATATTTT
cdr3_aa: CASSSGFRNGQASGNTIYF
clone_size: once
v_call: TRBV28
d_call: TRBD1
j_call: TRBJ1-3

cdr3_nt: TGCGCCAGTGGGGGTAGCGGACGCACAGATACGCAGTATTTT
cdr3_aa: CASGGSGRTDTQYF
clone_size: .
v_call: TRBV5-1
d_call: .
j_call: TRBJ2-3